Following are 4 T cell receptor beta chains from one sample sequenced in a study of CXCR3-negative and CXCR3-positive naive CD8 T cells. With UMI labels, 5' RACE was used to prepare the TRB cDNA libraries. TCRdb reprocessed the 5' RACE reads and keeps a single row for each CDR3 protein, giving no DNA. Reported are about 130,000 distinct CDR3 sequences; the ten largest clones contain 0.25% to 0.35%. Material: naive CXCR3- CD8+ T cells from blood. Subset given: CD45RO-CCR7+CD27+CD95- naive CD8+ T cells lacking CXCR3 (TNR3-). The receptors derive from a human donor in good health. Some clones in this sample may be carry-over from other donors' samples.

The V and J genes are TRBV29-1 and TRBJ2-2. The germline CDR1 and CDR2 sequences are SQVTM and ANQGSEA. The CDR3 runs to 12 residues. CDR3: CSVERDTGELFF.

The chain combines TRBV5-5 with TRBJ1-3. The CDR3 extends over 14 amino acids. CDR1 is SGHKS, CDR2 YYEKEE, per germline (reference sequence). The CDR3 protein is CASSWGSSGNTIYF. The complete variable domain, with remaining parts taken from reference TRBV5-5 and TRBJ1-3, reads DAGVTQSPTHLIKTRGQQVTLRCSPISGHKSVSWYQQVLGQGPQFIFQYYEKEERGRGNFPDRFSARQFPNYSSELNVNALLLGDSALYLCASSWGSSGNTIYFGEGSWLTVV.

The chain uses TRBV20-1 and TRBJ2-7; the D gene TCRdb calls, TRBD1, cannot be checked with no DNA. This CDR3 is built from 13 residues. Germline CDR1 DFQATT, CDR2 SNEGSKA (reference sequence). This CDR3 reads CSAYASGNYEQYF.

The chain has TRBV6-2 or TRBV6-3 and TRBJ2-3. The germline gives CDR1 MNHEY, CDR2 SVGEGT. This CDR3 spans 14 amino acids. The CDR3 is CASIYYPSTDTQYF.